A single T cell receptor beta chain is shown here with its context. Here immunoSEQ multiplex PCR was the method, and the copy in TCRdb shows in-frame clones only, minus some. The table records about 96,000 clones, about four fifths of them present only once. The data belong to a study of a mutant IDH1 vaccine in newly diagnosed glioma. Across the study: Therapy received beforehand was radiotherapy, temozolomide, or both, with most patients given both.

Between the trimmed V and J ends, which lost 7 bases and 7 bases, there was a span of 13 bases. Germline loops: CDR1 MNHEY, CDR2 SVGAGI. The CDR3 contains 12 residues. Time point noted: baseline, week 1 (first vaccination visit). Treatment of the sample: pre-vaccination baseline after standard-of-care therapy. Donor tumors were new WHO grade 3 or 4 IDH1-mutant, ATRX-lost astrocytomas. The receptor's source is a man in his forties with glioma. The chain combines TRBV6-5 with TRBJ1-2; D possibly corresponds to TRBD1 (5 bases). This material consisted of PBMCs, taken from a glioma patient treated with radiotherapy, temozolomide or both. The CDR3, as DNA: TGTGCCAGCACGGCCGGGGGAACTGGCTACACCTTC. Its translation is CASTAGGTGYTF.